This TCR beta chain was captured by sequencing in a study of long-term antiretroviral therapy in people with HIV. Points from the study as a whole: Clones that expanded before ART (that is, prior to treatment) dominated the repertoire at all time points.

Samples held about 0.95-11 million cryopreserved PBMC before DNA extraction. Running of the v3.0 immunoSEQ assay took place at survey level. Here immunoSEQ multiplex PCR was the method, and the copy in TCRdb shows in-frame clones only, minus some. This table holds roughly 20,000 clones, less than 80% found once. In regard to this clone: The antigen is not known.

Germline CDR1 reads WNHNN; CDR2 reads SYGVQD (reference sequence). Losses at the gene ends were 4 bases for V and 10 bases for J; bases not matched to a gene: 7. The length of the CDR3 is 15 residues. This rearrangement joins TRBV10-1 to TRBJ2-3; the match to TRBD2 covers 14 bases. The sequencing used unsorted PBMCs, collected 4.1 years after starting antiretroviral therapy. The receptor's source is a woman aged 40 to 55 with HIV. In DNA, the CDR3 is TGCGCCAGCAGTGCGGGACTAGCGGGAGCATGGGCGCAGTATTTT. It yields the protein CASSAGLAGAWAQYF.